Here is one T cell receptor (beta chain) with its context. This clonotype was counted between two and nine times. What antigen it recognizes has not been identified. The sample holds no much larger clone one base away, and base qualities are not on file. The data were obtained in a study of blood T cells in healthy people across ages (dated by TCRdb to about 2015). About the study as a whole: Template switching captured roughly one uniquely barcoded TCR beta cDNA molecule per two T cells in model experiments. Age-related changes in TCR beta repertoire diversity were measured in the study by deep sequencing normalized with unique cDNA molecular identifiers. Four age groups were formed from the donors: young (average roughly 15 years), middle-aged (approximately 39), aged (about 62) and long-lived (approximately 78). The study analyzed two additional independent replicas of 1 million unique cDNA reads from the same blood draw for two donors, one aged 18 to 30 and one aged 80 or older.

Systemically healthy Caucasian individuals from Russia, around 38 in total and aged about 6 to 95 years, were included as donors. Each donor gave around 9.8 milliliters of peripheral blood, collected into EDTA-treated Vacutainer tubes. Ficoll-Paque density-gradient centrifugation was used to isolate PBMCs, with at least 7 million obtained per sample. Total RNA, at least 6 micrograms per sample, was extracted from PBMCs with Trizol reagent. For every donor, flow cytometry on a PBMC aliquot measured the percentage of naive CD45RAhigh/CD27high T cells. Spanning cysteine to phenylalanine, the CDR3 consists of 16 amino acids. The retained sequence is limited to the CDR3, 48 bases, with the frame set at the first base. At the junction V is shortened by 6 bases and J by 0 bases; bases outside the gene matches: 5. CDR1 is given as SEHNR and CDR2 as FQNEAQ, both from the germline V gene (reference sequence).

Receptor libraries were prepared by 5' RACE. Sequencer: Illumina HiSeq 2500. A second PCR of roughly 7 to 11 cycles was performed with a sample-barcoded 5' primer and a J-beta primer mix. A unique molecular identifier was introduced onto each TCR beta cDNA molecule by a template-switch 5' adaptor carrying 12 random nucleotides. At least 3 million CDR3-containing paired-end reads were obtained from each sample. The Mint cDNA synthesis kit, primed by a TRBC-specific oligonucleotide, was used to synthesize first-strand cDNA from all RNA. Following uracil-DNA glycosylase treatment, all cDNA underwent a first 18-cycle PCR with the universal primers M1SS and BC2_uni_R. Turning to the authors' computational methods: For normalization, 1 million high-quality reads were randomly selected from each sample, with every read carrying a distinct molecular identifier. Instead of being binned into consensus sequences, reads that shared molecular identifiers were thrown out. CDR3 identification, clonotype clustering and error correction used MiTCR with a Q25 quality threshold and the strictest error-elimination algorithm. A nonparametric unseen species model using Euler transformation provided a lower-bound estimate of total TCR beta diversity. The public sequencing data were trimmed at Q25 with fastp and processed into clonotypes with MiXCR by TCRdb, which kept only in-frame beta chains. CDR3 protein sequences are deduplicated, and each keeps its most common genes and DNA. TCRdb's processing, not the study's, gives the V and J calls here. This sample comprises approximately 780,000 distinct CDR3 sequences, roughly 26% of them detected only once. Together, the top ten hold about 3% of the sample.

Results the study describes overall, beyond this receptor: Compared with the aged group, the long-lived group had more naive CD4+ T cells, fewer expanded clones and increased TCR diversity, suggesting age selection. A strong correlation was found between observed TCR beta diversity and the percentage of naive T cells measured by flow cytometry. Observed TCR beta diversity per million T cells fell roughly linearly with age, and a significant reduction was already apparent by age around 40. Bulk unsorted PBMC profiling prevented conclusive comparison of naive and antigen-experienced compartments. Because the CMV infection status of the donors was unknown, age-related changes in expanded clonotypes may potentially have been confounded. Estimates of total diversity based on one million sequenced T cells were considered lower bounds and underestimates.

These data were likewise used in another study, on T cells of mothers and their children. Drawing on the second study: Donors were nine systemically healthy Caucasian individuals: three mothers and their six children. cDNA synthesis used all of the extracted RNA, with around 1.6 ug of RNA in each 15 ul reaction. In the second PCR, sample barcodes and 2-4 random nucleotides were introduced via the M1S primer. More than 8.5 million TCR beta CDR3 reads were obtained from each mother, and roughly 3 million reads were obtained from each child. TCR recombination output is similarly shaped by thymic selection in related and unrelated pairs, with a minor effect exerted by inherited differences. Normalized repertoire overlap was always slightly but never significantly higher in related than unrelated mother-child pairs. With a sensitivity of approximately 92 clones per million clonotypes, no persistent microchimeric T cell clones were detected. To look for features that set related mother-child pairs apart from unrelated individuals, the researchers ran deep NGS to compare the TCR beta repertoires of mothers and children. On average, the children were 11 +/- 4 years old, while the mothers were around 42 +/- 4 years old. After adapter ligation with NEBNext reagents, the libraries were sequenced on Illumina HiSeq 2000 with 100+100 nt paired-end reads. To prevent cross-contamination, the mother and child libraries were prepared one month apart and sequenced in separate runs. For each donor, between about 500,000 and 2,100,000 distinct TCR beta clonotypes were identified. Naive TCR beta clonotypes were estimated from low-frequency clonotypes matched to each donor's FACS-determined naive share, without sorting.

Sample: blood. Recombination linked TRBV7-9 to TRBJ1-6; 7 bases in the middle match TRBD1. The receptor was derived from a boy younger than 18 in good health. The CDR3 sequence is CASREGARSYNSPLHF. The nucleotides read TGTGCCAGCAGGGAGGGGGCCCGCTCCTATAATTCACCCCTCCACTTT.